This entry lists 24 T cell receptor beta chains sequenced from one sample in a study of CD8 T cells in ankylosing spondylitis. MiXCR, run by TCRdb on the 5' RACE reads, gives a single entry per CDR3 protein. Of roughly 130,000 distinct CDR3 sequences listed, about a tenth are singletons. Sequenced input: blood, either unsorted or a sorted T cell fraction (not recorded which). The source is a male donor with ankylosing spondylitis or in good health (not recorded which).

In its sample, this clonotype was seen many times. The chain recombines TRBV7-2 with TRBJ2-5; 7 bases fit TRBD2. This CDR3 contains 14 residues. From germline, CDR1 is SGHTA and CDR2 FQGNSA. Unmatched junction bases numbered 9, after V lost 6 bases and J lost 5 bases. The CDR3 DNA sequence: TGTGCCAGCAGTACGGGAGGTTCTTGGGAGACCCAGTACTTC. Amino acids: CASSTGGSWETQYF.

The chain uses TRBV5-1 and TRBJ2-2; unclear D gene. V was clipped by 0 bases and J by 5 bases, with 8 bases between them. The CDR3 sequence is 14 residues long. From germline, CDR1 is SGHRS and CDR2 YFSETQ. CDR3 protein: CASSLAAVTGELFF. CDR3 DNA: TGCGCCAGCAGCTTGGCGGCCGTGACCGGGGAGCTGTTTTTT.

This clonotype has ten or more counts. This CDR3 is CASSSGRPGRLGGYTF. The CDR3 nucleotides are TGTGCCAGCAGCTCCGGAAGACCAGGGCGGCTGGGGGGCTACACCTTC. The chain employs TRBV7-8 and TRBJ1-2; maybe TRBD1 (5 bases). The V end was cut by 4 bases, the J end by 8 bases, with 23 bases between. The germline gives CDR1 SGHVS, CDR2 FQNEAQ. The CDR3 runs to 16 residues.

This clonotype has a handful of counts. The chain combines TRBV20-1 with TRBJ2-7, with 11 bases aligning to TRBD2. The CDR3 is 16 residues long. J lost 5 bases, V lost 1 base, and 10 bases had no gene match. CDR1 and CDR2 from the germline V gene are DFQATT and SNEGSKA (reference sequence). CDR3 nucleotide sequence: TGCAGTGCTAGAGCCAGACTAGCGGGGCTTCTGAACGAGCAGTACTTC. As protein: CSARARLAGLLNEQYF.

This clonotype occurred many times. This sequence joins TRBV7-9 and TRBJ2-7; no clear D. The CDR3 covers 15 residues. V was cut by 3 bases and J by 7 bases, with 19 bases left in between. Germline CDR1 is SEHNR and CDR2 is FQNEAQ (reference sequence). The CDR3 region is CASSFLASPPREQYF. The CDR3 nucleotides read TGTGCCAGCAGCTTTCTGGCCTCTCCACCTCGGGAGCAGTACTTC.

This clonotype was observed at least ten times. This rearrangement joins TRBV29-1 to TRBJ1-2; D is unclear. Germline V gene data show CDR1 as SQVTM and CDR2 as ANQGSEA. V lost 7 bases and J lost 14, with 23 bases in between. CDR3 length: 12 amino acids. Written as DNA, the CDR3 is TGCAGCGCTAATCCGCCTGGGCAGGCAAGGACCTTC. Protein: CSANPPGQARTF.

The sample holds many counts of this clonotype. The chain combines TRBV20-1 with TRBJ2-7, with a weak D call TRBD1 (6 bases). V lost 4 bases, J lost 4 bases, and 20 bases lay in between. This CDR3 contains 15 residues. Germline assignment: CDR1 DFQATT and CDR2 SNEGSKA (reference sequence). CDR3 DNA: TGCAGTGCTACCCTCGATCAGGGGACCCGATACGAGCAGTACTTC. Translation: CSATLDQGTRYEQYF.

This clonotype came up many times. J is TRBJ2-2 and V is TRBV20-1; D may be TRBD1 (6 bases). The length of the CDR3 is 15 residues. V gave up 5 bases and J gave up 4 bases, with 17 bases separating them. CDR1 and CDR2 (germline): DFQATT, SNEGSKA (reference sequence). CDR3 sequence: CSASTTRGFTGELFF. In DNA, the CDR3 is TGCAGTGCTTCTACTACCAGGGGCTTCACCGGGGAGCTGTTTTTT.

This clonotype was counted at least ten times. J is TRBJ2-2 and V is TRBV12-3 or TRBV12-4; TRBD1 is a possible D gene (5 bases). The length of the CDR3 is 15 residues. Deletions cut 5 bases from V and 4 bases from J, with 14 bases between. The CDR3 sequence: CASSPRVSSTGELFF. As DNA, the CDR3 is TGTGCCAGCAGTCCCAGGGTTAGTAGCACCGGGGAGCTGTTTTTT.

This clonotype was counted many times. This chain links TRBV4-3 with TRBJ2-5; TRBD1 matches at 9 bases. The CDR3 is 16 residues long. Losses at the gene ends were 5 bases for V and 4 bases for J; bases not matched to a gene: 11. Germline values: CDR1 LGHNA, CDR2 YSLEER. The CDR3 bases are TGCGCCAGCAGCTCGAGCGGGACAGGGTTGGGAGAGACCCAGTACTTC. Translating it yields CASSSSGTGLGETQYF.

CDR3 DNA sequence: TGTGCCAGCAGCCCGGGACAGGGGACCTCGCGTACCTTC. This gives the protein CASSPGQGTSRTF. V is TRBV7-8 and J is TRBJ1-2, with 10 bases aligning to TRBD1. Germline CDR1 reads SGHVS; CDR2 reads FQNEAQ. This CDR3 is 13 amino acids long. V trimming: 5 bases; J trimming: 14 bases; junction bases outside the gene matches: 11.

This clonotype occurred many times. The chain uses TRBV7-3 and TRBJ2-1, with a possible D match to TRBD2 (5 bases). Germline V gene lookup returns CDR1 SGHTA and CDR2 FQGTGA. The V gene lost 5 bases and the J gene lost 0 bases, with 14 bases spanning the gap. The CDR3 contains 16 residues. This CDR3 reads CASSRSGPSSYNEQFF. CDR3 DNA: TGTGCCAGCAGCCGAAGCGGCCCCTCCTCCTACAATGAGCAGTTCTTC.

This clonotype was seen more than once but under ten times. V usage is TRBV5-6 and J usage is TRBJ2-3, with 7 bases identical to TRBD1. Per the germline V gene, CDR1 is SGHDT and CDR2 is YYEEEE. The CDR3 is 15 amino acids. V shed 4 bases, J shed 6 bases, and the junction held 11 bases outside the gene matches. CDR3 sequence reads: CASSRTDRARDTQYF. In DNA, the CDR3 is TGTGCCAGCAGCCGGACAGACAGGGCACGGGATACGCAGTATTTT.

CDR3 DNA sequence: TGTGCCAGCAGCTTCGGTGAGCAGTTCTTC. Translation gives CASSFGEQFF. J is TRBJ2-1 and V is TRBV12-3 or TRBV12-4; D remains ambiguous. The CDR3 consists of 10 residues. The V and J ends lost 6 bases and 9 bases respectively, with 6 bases between them.

This clonotype was recorded at least ten times. This chain links TRBV27 with TRBJ2-1, with 8 bases matching TRBD2. With V trimmed by 6 bases and J by 8 bases, 12 bases remained unmatched. The CDR3 loop spans 15 amino acids. The germline V gene has CDR1 MNHEY and CDR2 SMNVEV (reference sequence). The CDR3 sequence: CASREITGGLDEQFF. In DNA, the CDR3 is TGTGCCAGCAGGGAAATAACGGGGGGGCTGGATGAGCAGTTCTTC.

The chain links TRBV6-2 or TRBV6-3 to TRBJ2-1; 12 bases match TRBD2. V gave up 7 bases and J gave up 4 bases; unmatched junction bases: 5. The CDR3 runs to 15 residues. Germline values: CDR1 MNHEY, CDR2 SVGEGT. Here the CDR3 reads CASTGLAGFYNEQFF. In DNA, the CDR3 is TGTGCCAGCACCGGACTAGCGGGGTTTTACAATGAGCAGTTCTTC.

This chain uses TRBV29-1 with TRBJ1-3; TRBD1 matches 7 bases. There are 14 residues in the CDR3. Losses at the gene ends were 6 bases for V and 4 bases for J; bases not matched to a gene: 9. CDR1 and CDR2 (germline): SQVTM, ANQGSEA. DNA of the CDR3: TGCAGCGTGGGACTCGACAGGGCCGGAAACACCATATATTTT. The encoded protein is CSVGLDRAGNTIYF.

Ten or more counts support this clonotype. This rearrangement joins TRBV12-3 or TRBV12-4 to TRBJ1-1; D not resolved. V was shortened by 10 bases and J by 3 bases, with 9 bases between the two germline ends. There are 11 residues in the CDR3. DNA of the CDR3: TGTGCCACTGGCGTCTACACTGAAGCTTTCTTT. It is translated as CATGVYTEAFF.

This clonotype was counted at least ten times. The chain links TRBV7-6 to TRBJ2-2; D uncertain. CDR3 size: 13 residues. The germline V gene has CDR1 SGHVS and CDR2 FNYEAQ. The V and J ends lost 2 bases and 4 bases respectively, with 5 bases between them. CDR3 residues: CASSLSVTGELFF. The DNA of the CDR3 is TGTGCCAGCAGCTTATCGGTCACCGGGGAGCTGTTTTTT.

This clonotype has at least ten counts. V and J are TRBV5-6 and TRBJ1-5; unclear D gene. CDR1 is SGHDT and CDR2 is YYEEEE in the germline V gene. Between the trimmed V and J ends, which lost 3 bases and 6 bases, there was a span of 16 bases. This CDR3 comprises 15 residues. CDR3 nucleotide sequence: TGTGCCAGCAGCTCAAGGACCCTTGGCAGTCAGCCCCAGCATTTT. It is translated as CASSSRTLGSQPQHF.

Only a few counts were recorded for this clonotype. V is TRBV11-3 and J is TRBJ2-3; D is undetermined. CDR1 SGHNT and CDR2 YENEEA come from the germline V gene. The CDR3 has 16 residues. V was trimmed by 4 bases and J by 2 bases, leaving 16 bases between them. The CDR3 is CASSSLLASITDTQYF. The CDR3 DNA sequence: TGTGCCAGCAGCTCCCTCTTGGCGTCTATCACAGATACGCAGTATTTT.

This clonotype turned up a few times. A single base separates this from a much larger clone, so it may be a read error. The V call is TRBV20-1, the J call TRBJ1-1; D uncertain. Looked up from germline, CDR1 is DFQATT and CDR2 is SNEGSKA (reference sequence). The CDR3 length is 14 residues. Trimming stripped 4 bases from V and 1 base from J, with 13 bases between. The CDR3 is CSAISLQANTEAFF. The CDR3 DNA reads TGCAGTGCTATTAGTTTGCAGGCGAACACTGAAGCTTTCTTT.

This clonotype was counted between two and nine times. The V and J genes are TRBV29-1 and TRBJ2-5; 8 nucleotides line up with TRBD1. The CDR3 contains 14 residues. Trimming at V came to 3 bases and at J to 5 bases, leaving 8 bases not matched to a gene. CDR1 SQVTM and CDR2 ANQGSEA come from the germline V gene. The CDR3 here is CSVEVRGHSETQYF. The CDR3 DNA is TGCAGCGTTGAGGTCAGGGGGCATAGTGAGACCCAGTACTTC.

Details on this clonotype: A much larger clone lies a single base off, so this may be a read error. V gene TRBV2 combines with J gene TRBJ2-5; 11 bases map to TRBD2. The CDR3 loop spans 15 amino acids. J was trimmed by 5 bases and V by 6 bases; bases with no gene match: 8. The germline gives CDR1 SNHLY, CDR2 FYNNEI. The CDR3 DNA is TGTGCCAGCAGCGCGGAACTAGCGGGAGTTGAGACCCAGTACTTC. The encoded protein is CASSAELAGVETQYF.